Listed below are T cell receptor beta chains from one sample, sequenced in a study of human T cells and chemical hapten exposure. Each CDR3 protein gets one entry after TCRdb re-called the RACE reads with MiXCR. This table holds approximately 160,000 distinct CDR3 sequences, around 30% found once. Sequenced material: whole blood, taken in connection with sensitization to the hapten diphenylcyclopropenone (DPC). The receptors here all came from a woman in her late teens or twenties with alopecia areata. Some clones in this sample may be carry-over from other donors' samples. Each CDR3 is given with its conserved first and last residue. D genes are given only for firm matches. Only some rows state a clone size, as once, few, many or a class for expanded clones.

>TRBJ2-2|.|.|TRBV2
TGTGCCAGCAGTGGGGTTGGAGGGAACACCGGGGAGCTGTTTTTT
CASSGVGGNTGELFF
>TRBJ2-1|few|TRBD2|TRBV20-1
TGCAGTGCCCCCCCCAGCGGGAGGGCGAGGGAGCAGTTCTTC
CSAPPSGRAREQFF
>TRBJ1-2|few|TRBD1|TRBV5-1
TGCGCCAGCAGCTTGGACGGACAGGGCGCAGGCTATGGCTACACCTTC
CASSLDGQGAGYGYTF
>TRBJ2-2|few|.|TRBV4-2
TGTGCCAGCAGCGGTACCGGGGAGCTGTTTTTT
CASSGTGELFF
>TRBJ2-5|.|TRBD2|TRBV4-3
TGCGCCAGCAGCCAAGATCTTGCTAGCGGCCCGCAGTACTTC
CASSQDLASGPQYF
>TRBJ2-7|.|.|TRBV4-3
TGTGCCAGCAGCCAAGATCGAGGCGGTACCTACGAGCAGTACTTC
CASSQDRGGTYEQYF
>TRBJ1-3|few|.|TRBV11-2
TGTGCCAGCAGCTTAGCGAACAGGCTTTTCTCTGGAAACACCATATATTTT
CASSLANRLFSGNTIYF
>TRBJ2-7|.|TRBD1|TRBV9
TGTGCCAGCAGCACCGGGACAGCCGAGCAGTACTTC
CASSTGTAEQYF
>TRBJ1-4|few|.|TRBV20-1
TGCAGTGCTAGAAAGACCGCGGACGAAAAACTGTTTTTT
CSARKTADEKLFF
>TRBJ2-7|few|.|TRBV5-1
TGCGCCAGCAGCTTGGCCCCGGGGGCAAAGGAGCAGTACTTC
CASSLAPGAKEQYF
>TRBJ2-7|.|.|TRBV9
TGTGCCAGCAGCGTAGCTGGGGTGGGCTACTCCTACGAGCAGTACTTC
CASSVAGVGYSYEQYF
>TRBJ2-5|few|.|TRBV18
TGTGCCAGCTCACCACCGGGGGTCCAAGAGACCCAGTACTTC
CASSPPGVQETQYF
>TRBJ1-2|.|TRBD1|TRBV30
TGTGCCTGGAGTGGAGACAGGGATGGTGGCTACACCTTC
CAWSGDRDGGYTF
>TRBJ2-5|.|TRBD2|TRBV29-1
TGCAGCGTCAAGCTAGCGGGGGGGCCCCAAAAGTCCCAGTACTTC
CSVKLAGGPQKSQYF
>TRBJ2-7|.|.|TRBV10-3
TGTGCCATCAGTGACTGGGCCGACTCTCTCGAGCAGTACTTC
CAISDWADSLEQYF
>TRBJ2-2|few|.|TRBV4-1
TGCGCCAGCAGCCGTCCCAACCCCGGGGAGCTGTTTTTT
CASSRPNPGELFF
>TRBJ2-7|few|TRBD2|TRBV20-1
TGCAGTGCTGGGCTAGCGGGGAACTCCTACGAGCAGTACTTC
CSAGLAGNSYEQYF
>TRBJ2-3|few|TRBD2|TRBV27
TGTGCCAGCAGTTCGATTAGCGGGAGATCGAGCACAGATACGCAGTATTTT
CASSSISGRSSTDTQYF
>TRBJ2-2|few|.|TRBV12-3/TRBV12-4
TGTGCCAGCAGTTTAGCGGGCAGCGGTGCGAACACCGGGGAGCTGTTTTTT
CASSLAGSGANTGELFF
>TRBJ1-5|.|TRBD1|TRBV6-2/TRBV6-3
TGTGCCAGCAGTTCCGGGACAGATCAGCATTTT
CASSSGTDQHF
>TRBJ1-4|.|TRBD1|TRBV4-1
TGCGCCAGCAGCCAACCCCCCGGACAGGCCGTCAATGAAAAACTGTTTTTT
CASSQPPGQAVNEKLFF
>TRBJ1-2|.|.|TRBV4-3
TGCGCCAGCAGCCAAGATTTCCCTTTTGGCTACACCTTC
CASSQDFPFGYTF
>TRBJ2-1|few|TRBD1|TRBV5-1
TGCGCCAGCGCCGGGACAGGAGATGAGCAGTTCTTC
CASAGTGDEQFF
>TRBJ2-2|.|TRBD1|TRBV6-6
TGTGCCAGCAGAAACAGGGGGTCGGTCACCGGGGAGCTGTTTTTT
CASRNRGSVTGELFF
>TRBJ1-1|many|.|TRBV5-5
TGTGCCAGCAGCCTCACAACATTTAGCTCTGAAGCTTTCTTT
CASSLTTFSSEAFF
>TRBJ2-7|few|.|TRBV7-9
TGTGCCAGCTCGGAGGGGGTAAACTACGAGCAGTACTTC
CASSEGVNYEQYF
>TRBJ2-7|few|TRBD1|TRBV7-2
TGTGCCAGCACCCCAGGGCCGGGACAGACTTACGAGCAGTACTTC
CASTPGPGQTYEQYF
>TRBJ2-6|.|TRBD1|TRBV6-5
TGTGCCAGCAGTTGGGACAGCTCTGGGGCCAACGTCCTGACTTTC
CASSWDSSGANVLTF
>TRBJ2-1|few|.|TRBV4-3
TGCGCCAGCAGCCAAGCTATTACCCGCACTGGAGGGGGTCGATACAATGAGCAGTTCTTC
CASSQAITRTGGGRYNEQFF
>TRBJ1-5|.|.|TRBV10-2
TGCGCCAGCAGTGAGTCGGGGGGACCCAATCAGCCCCAGCATTTT
CASSESGGPNQPQHF
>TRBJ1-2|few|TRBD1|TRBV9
TGTGCCAGCAGCGTAGGGACAGGGGAACTAGCTAACTATGGCTACACCTTC
CASSVGTGELANYGYTF
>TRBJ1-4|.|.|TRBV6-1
TGTGCCAGCAGTGAATACGGGGGGCGAGAAAAACTGTTTTTT
CASSEYGGREKLFF
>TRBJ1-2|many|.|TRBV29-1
TGCAGCGTTGAAGGGGGGACTCCTGGCTACACCTTC
CSVEGGTPGYTF
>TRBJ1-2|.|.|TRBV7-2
TGTGCCAGCAGCTTCTTGTCCGGCTATGGCTACACCTTC
CASSFLSGYGYTF
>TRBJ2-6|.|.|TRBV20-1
TGCAGTGCCGACTCTGGGGCCAACGTCCTGACTTTC
CSADSGANVLTF
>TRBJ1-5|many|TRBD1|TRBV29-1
TGCAGCGCAGCGACAGGGAATCAGCCCCAGCATTTT
CSAATGNQPQHF
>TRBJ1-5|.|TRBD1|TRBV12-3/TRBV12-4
TGTGCCAGCAGTTTAGACAGGGGGGGCAATCAGCCCCAGCATTTT
CASSLDRGGNQPQHF
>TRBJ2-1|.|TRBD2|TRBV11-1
TGTGCCAGCAGCCCACGGGGGGGCTCCTACAATGAGCAGTTCTTC
CASSPRGGSYNEQFF
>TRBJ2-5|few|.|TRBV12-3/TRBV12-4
TGTGCCAGCAGCGCCGCGGGGTTAGAGACCCAGTACTTC
CASSAAGLETQYF
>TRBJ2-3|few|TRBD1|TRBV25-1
TGTGCCAGCAGTGAATCCCAGGGGGCGCACACAGATACGCAGTATTTT
CASSESQGAHTDTQYF
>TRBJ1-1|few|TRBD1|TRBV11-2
TGTGCCAGCAGCTTCGGGACAGGGGGGTTAACTGAAGCTTTCTTT
CASSFGTGGLTEAFF
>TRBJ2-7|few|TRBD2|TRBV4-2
TGTGCCAGCAGCCAGAAACTAGCGGTCGAGCAGTACTTC
CASSQKLAVEQYF
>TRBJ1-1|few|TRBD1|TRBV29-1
TGCAGCCTACAGGGGGTCTCTGAAGCTTTCTTT
CSLQGVSEAFF
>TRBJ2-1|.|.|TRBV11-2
TGTGCCAGCAGCTTAAGGGGGGGCCTAGCGGATTACAATGAGCAGTTCTTC
CASSLRGGLADYNEQFF
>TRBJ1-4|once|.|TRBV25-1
TGTGCCAGCAGTGTGGGAGGGCCTAATGAAAAACTGTTTTTT
CASSVGGPNEKLFF
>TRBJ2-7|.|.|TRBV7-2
TGTGCCAGCAGCTTAGTTAGATACGAGCAGTACTTC
CASSLVRYEQYF
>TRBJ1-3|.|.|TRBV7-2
TGTGCCAGCAGCCTAACAGGGCCTGGAAACACCATATATTTT
CASSLTGPGNTIYF
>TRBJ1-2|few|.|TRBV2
TGTGCCAGCAGTGAAGGGGGGTTTGGCTACACCTTC
CASSEGGFGYTF
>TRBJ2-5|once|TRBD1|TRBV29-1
TGCAGCGTTGGGACAGGGGAGGAGACCCAGTACTTC
CSVGTGEETQYF